This T cell receptor beta chain came from a study of CD8+CD57+ T cells in acquired aplastic anemia. Study-level background: Sorted CD4+ plus CD8+ cells gave DNA averaging roughly 3.5 ug.

This clonotype was observed at least ten times. TCR beta VDJ and CDR3 were profiled, and genomic DNA was the template. One entry per CDR3 protein, called by TCRdb with MiXCR from the reads. The data show 200,000 to 250,000 distinct CDR3 sequences, approximately 60% seen once. V lost 6 bases to trimming and J lost 5 bases; unmatched junction nucleotides: 7. The CDR3 totals 14 residues. Sequenced material: sorted CD4+, CD8+, or CD8+CD57+ T cells (not recorded which) from PBMCs. The clonotype was recovered from a human donor in good health. This chain connects TRBV12-3 or TRBV12-4 to TRBJ1-2; 9 positions agree with TRBD1. This chain's CDR3 is CASSRRGQGYGYTF. Written as DNA, the CDR3 is TGTGCCAGCAGCCGACGGGGACAGGGTTATGGCTACACCTTC.